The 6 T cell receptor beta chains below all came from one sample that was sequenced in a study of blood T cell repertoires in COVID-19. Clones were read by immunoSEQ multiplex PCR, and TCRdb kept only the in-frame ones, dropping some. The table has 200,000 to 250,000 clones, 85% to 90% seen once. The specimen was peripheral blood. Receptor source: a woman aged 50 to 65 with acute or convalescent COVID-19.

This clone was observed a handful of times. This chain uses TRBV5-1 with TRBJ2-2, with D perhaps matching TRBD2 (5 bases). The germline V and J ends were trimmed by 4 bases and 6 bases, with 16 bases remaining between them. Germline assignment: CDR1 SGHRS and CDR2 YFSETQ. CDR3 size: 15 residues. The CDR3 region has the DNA TGCGCCAGCAGCGATCGGGGAAGCGGTCCCGGGGAGCTGTTTTTT. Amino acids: CASSDRGSGPGELFF.

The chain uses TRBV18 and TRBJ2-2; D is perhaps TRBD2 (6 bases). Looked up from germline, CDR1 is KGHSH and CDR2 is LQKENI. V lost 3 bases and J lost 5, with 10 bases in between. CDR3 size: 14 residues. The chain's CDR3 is CASSPGLPTGELFF. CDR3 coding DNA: TGTGCCAGCTCACCCGGACTACCGACCGGGGAGCTGTTTTTT.

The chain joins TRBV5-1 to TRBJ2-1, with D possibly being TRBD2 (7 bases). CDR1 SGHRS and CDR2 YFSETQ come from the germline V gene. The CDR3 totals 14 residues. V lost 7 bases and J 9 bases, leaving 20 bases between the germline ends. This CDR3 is CASVSGTTRGEQFF. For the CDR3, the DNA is TGCGCCAGCGTCTCCGGGACTACCAGGGGTGAGCAGTTCTTC.

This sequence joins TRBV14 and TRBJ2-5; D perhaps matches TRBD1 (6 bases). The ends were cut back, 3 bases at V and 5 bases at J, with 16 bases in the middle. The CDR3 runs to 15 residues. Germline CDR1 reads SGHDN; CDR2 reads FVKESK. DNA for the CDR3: TGTGCCAGCAGCCAGAGAGGGGGATCGGGGGAGACCCAGTACTTC. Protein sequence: CASSQRGGSGETQYF. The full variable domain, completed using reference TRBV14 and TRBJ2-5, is EAGVTQFPSHSVIEKGQTVTLRCDPISGHDNLYWYRRVMGKEIKFLLHFVKESKQDESGMPNNRFLAERTGGTYSTLKVQPAELEDSGVYFCASSQRGGSGETQYFGPGTRLLVL.

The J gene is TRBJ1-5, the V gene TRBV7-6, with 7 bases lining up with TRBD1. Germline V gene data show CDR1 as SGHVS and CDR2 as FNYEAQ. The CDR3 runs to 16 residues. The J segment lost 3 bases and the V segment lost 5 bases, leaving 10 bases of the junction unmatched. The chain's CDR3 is CASSQGTAGANQPQHF. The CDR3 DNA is TGTGCCAGCAGCCAAGGGACAGCAGGGGCCAATCAGCCCCAGCATTTT.

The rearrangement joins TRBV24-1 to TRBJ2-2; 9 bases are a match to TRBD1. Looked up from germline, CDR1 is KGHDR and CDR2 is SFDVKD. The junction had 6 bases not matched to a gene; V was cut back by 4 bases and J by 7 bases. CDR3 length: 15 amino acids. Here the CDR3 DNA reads TGTGCCACCAGTGAACAGGGGGCACCCGGCGGGGAGCTGTTTTTT. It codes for CATSEQGAPGGELFF.